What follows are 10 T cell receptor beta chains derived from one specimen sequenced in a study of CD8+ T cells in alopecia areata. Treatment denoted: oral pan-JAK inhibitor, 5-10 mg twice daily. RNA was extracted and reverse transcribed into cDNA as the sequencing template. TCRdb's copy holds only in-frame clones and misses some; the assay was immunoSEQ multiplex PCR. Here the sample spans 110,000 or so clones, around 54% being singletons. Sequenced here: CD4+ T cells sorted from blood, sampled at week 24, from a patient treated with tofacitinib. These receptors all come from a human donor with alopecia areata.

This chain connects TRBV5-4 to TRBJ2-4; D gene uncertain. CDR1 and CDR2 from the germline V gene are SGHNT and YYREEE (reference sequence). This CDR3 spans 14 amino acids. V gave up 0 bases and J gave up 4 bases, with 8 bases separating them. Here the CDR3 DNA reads TGTGCCAGCAGCTTGGATACCGGGAAAAACATTCAGTACTTC. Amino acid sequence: CASSLDTGKNIQYF.

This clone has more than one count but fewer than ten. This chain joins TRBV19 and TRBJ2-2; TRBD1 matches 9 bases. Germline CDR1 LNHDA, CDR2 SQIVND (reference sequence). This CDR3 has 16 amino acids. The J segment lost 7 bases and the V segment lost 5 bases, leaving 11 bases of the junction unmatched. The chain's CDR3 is CASSSPGTGKFGELFF. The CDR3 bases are TGTGCCAGTAGTTCCCCCGGGACAGGGAAATTCGGGGAGCTGTTTTTT.

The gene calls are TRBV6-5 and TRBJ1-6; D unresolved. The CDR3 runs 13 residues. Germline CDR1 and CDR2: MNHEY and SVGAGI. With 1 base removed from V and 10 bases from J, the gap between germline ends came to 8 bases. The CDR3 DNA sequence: TGTGCCAGCAGTTACTGGGAGGGCTCACCCCTCCACTTT. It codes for CASSYWEGSPLHF.

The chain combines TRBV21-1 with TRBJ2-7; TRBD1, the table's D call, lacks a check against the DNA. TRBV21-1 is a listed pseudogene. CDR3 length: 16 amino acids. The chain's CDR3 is CASSNRAGTEDYEQYF. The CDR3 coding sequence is TGTGCCAGCAGCAACCGCGCCGGGACAGAAGACTACGAGCAGTACTTC.

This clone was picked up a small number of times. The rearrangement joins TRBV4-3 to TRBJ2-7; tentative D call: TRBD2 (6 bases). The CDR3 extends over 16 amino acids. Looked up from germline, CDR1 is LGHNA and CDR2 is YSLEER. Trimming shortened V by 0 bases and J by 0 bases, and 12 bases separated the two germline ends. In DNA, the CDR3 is TGCGCCAGCAGCCAAGAGTTCGAGACTAGCTCCTACGAGCAGTACTTC. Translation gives CASSQEFETSSYEQYF.

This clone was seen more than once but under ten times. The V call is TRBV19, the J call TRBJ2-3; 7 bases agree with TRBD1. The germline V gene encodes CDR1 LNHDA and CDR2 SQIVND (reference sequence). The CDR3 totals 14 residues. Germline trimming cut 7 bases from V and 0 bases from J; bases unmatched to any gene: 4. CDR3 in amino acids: CASTQQGSTDTQYF. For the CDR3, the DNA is TGTGCCAGTACACAACAGGGGAGCACAGATACGCAGTATTTT. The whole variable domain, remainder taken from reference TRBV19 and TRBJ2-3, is DGGITQSPKYLFRKEGQNVTLSCEQNLNHDAMYWYRQDPGQGLRLIYYSQIVNDFQKGDIAEGYSVSREKKESFPLTVTSAQKNPTAFYLCASTQQGSTDTQYFGPGTRLTVL.

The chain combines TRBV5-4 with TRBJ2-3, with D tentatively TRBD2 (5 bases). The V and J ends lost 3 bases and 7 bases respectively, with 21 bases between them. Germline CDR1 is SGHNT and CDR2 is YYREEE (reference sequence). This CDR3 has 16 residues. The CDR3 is CASSSSATSGLNTQYF. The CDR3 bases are TGTGCCAGCAGCTCGTCGGCCACTAGTGGGCTGAATACGCAGTATTTT.

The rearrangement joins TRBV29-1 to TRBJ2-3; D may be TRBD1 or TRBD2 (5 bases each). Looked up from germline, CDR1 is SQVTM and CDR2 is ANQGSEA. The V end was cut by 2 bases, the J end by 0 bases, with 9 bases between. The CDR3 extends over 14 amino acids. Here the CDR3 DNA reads TGCAGCGTTGAATTATGGGGGAGCACAGATACGCAGTATTTT. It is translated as CSVELWGSTDTQYF.

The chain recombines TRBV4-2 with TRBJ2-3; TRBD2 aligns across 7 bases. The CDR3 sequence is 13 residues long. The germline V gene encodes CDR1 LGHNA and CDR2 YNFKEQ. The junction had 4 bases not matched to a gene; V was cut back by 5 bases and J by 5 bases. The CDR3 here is CASSGGDLDTQYF. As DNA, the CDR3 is TGTGCCAGCAGCGGGGGGGATTTAGATACGCAGTATTTT.

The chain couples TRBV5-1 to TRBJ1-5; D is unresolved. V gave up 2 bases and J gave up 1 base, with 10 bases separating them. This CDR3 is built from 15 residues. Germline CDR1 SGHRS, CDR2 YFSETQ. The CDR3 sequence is CASSLQGSSNQPQHF. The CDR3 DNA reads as TGCGCCAGCAGCTTACAAGGATCCAGCAATCAGCCCCAGCATTTT.